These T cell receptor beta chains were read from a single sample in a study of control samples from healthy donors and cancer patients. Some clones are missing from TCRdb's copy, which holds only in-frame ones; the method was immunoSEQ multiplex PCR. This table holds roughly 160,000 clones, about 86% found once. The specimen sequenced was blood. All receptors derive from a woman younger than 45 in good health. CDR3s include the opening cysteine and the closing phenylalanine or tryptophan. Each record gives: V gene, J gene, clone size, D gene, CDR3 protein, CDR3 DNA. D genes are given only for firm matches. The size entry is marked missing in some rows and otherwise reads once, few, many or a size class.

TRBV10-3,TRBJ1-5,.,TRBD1,CAISDPTGGSNQPQHF,TGTGCCATCAGTGACCCGACAGGGGGTAGCAATCAGCCCCAGCATTTT
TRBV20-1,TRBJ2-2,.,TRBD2,CSASFSSGRITGELFF,TGCAGTGCTAGTTTTTCTAGCGGGAGGATCACCGGGGAGCTGTTTTTT
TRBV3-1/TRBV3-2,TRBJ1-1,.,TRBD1,CASSPTRQGASTEAFF,TGTGCCAGCAGCCCCACCCGACAGGGGGCGAGTACTGAAGCTTTCTTT
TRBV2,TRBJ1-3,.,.,CASSIRVVRNTIYF,TGTGCCAGCAGTATCAGGGTTGTCAGAAACACCATATATTTT
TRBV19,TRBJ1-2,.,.,CASSIARVGGPHYGYTF,TGTGCCAGTAGCATCGCCCGCGTAGGGGGACCCCACTATGGCTACACCTTC
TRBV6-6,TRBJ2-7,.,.,CASSPGPDRAYEQYF,TGTGCCAGCAGTCCCGGGCCCGACCGAGCCTACGAGCAGTACTTC
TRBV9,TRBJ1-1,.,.,CASSVAPPGRFTEAFF,TGTGCCAGCAGCGTAGCCCCCCCGGGGAGATTCACTGAAGCTTTCTTT
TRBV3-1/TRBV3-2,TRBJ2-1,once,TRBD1,CASSRARGQGYNEQFF,TGTGCCAGCAGCCGAGCAAGGGGACAGGGCTACAATGAGCAGTTCTTC
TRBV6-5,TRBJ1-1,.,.,CASRTGGNTEAFF,TGTGCCAGCAGGACAGGAGGGAACACTGAAGCTTTCTTT
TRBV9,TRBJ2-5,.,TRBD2,CASSVGSGARTQYF,TGTGCCAGCAGCGTAGGTAGCGGGGCTCGGACCCAGTACTTC
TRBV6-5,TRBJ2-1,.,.,CASSYSGGVYNEQFF,TGTGCCAGCAGTTACTCGGGAGGAGTATACAATGAGCAGTTCTTC
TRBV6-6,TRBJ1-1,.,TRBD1,CASSSNSDRGTEAFF,TGTGCCAGCAGTTCCAACTCGGACAGGGGAACTGAAGCTTTCTTT
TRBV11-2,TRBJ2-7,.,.,CASSPGLGINSYEQYF,TGTGCCAGCAGCCCCGGGCTCGGGATTAATAGCTACGAGCAGTACTTC
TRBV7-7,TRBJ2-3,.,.,CASSPLLGGYTQYF,TGTGCTAGCAGCCCTCTTCTTGGGGGTTATACGCAGTATTTT
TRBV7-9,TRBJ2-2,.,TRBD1,CASLPTISGGWSGELFF,TGTGCCAGCTTACCCACAATTTCAGGGGGATGGTCCGGGGAGCTGTTTTTT
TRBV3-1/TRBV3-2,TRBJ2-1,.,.,CASSQDYEQFF,TGTGCCAGCAGCCAAGATTATGAGCAGTTCTTC
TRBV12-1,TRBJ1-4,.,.,CASSHRPDRVPEKLFF,TGTGCCAGCAGCCATCGGCCGGACAGGGTTCCTGAAAAACTGTTTTTT
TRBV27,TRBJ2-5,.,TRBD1,CASGPDRGETQYF,TGTGCCAGCGGCCCGGACAGGGGCGAGACCCAGTACTTC
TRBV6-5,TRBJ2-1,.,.,CASLSLYEQFF,TGTGCCAGCCTGAGCCTATATGAGCAGTTCTTC
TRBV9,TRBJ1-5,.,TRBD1,CASSAAGTADQPQHF,TGTGCCAGCAGCGCCGCCGGGACAGCCGATCAGCCCCAGCATTTT
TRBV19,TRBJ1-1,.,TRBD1,CASLRQGRNTEAFF,TGTGCCAGCTTAAGACAGGGACGGAACACTGAAGCTTTCTTT
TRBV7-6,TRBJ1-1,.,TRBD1,CASSLDGRGSTEAFF,TGTGCCAGCAGCTTAGATGGCAGGGGGAGTACTGAAGCTTTCTTT
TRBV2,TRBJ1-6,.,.,CASTDERVLYNSPLHF,TGTGCCAGCACTGACGAAAGGGTATTGTATAATTCACCCCTCCACTTT
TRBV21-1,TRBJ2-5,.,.,CASIKRGEPSTLQETQYF,TGTGCCAGCATCAAGAGGGGGGAGCCTTCTACTCTACAAGAGACCCAGTACTTC
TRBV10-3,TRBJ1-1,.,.,CAISTGRGTEAFF,TGTGCCATCAGTACAGGGCGAGGGACTGAAGCTTTCTTT
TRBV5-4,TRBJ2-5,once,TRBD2,CASSWGLAGGIQETQYF,TGTGCCAGCAGCTGGGGACTAGCGGGAGGGATACAAGAGACCCAGTACTTC
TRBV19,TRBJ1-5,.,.,CASSIGQEFNQPQHF,TGTGCCAGTAGTATAGGGCAGGAGTTCAATCAGCCCCAGCATTTT
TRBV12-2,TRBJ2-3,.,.,CASRLVPPSGSTDTQYF,TGTGCAAGTCGCTTAGTCCCCCCTAGCGGGAGCACAGATACGCAGTATTTT
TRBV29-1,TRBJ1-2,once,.,CSVPPGTF,TGCAGCGTCCCCCCTGGCACCTTC
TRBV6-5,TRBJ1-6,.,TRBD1,CASHRDSRTDSPLHF,TGTGCCAGCCACCGGGACAGCCGAACTGATTCACCCCTCCACTTT
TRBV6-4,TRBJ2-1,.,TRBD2,CASSDGLAGGYEQFF,TGTGCCAGCAGTGACGGACTAGCGGGAGGCTATGAGCAGTTCTTC
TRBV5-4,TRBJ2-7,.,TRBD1,CASSLEGAREQYF,TGTGCCAGCAGCTTGGAGGGGGCAAGGGAGCAGTACTTC
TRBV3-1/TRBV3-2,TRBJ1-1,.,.,CASSQNDEAFF,TGTGCCAGCAGCCAAAACGATGAAGCTTTCTTT
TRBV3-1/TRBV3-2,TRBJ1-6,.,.,CASSQGPGRGNSPLHF,TGTGCCAGCAGCCAAGGCCCAGGGCGAGGAAATTCACCCCTCCACTTT
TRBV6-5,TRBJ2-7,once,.,CASTLQWSLYEQYF,TGTGCCAGCACTTTACAGTGGTCCCTATACGAGCAGTACTTC
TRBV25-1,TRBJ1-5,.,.,CASSEGHFNQPQHF,TGTGCCAGCAGTGAAGGACATTTCAATCAGCCCCAGCATTTT
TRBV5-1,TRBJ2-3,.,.,CASSRRSPNHRADTQYF,TGCGCCAGCAGCCGACGGAGCCCCAATCACCGGGCGGATACGCAGTATTTT
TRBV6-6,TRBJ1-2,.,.,CASTQKQGIYGYTF,TGTGCCAGCACCCAAAAACAGGGAATCTATGGCTACACCTTC
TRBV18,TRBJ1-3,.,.,CASSPGGGAQAGNTIYF,TGTGCCAGCTCACCAGGAGGGGGGGCGCAGGCTGGAAACACCATATATTTT
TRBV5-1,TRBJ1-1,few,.,CASSSLSSDREAFF,TGCGCCAGCAGCTCCCTATCGAGTGACAGGGAAGCTTTCTTT